Below, 17 T cell receptor beta chains from the same sample are listed, as sequenced in a study of CD8 T cells in Susac syndrome. RNA was extracted with the RNeasy kit, and a quantity of 0.5 to 1 ug was reverse transcribed using random hexamers. TCRdb re-called the immunoSEQ multiplex PCR reads with MiXCR, one entry per CDR3 protein. The repertoire holds about 71,000 distinct CDR3 sequences, with around 96% as singletons. Sequencing used CD4+ T cells from PBMCs. These receptor sequences come from a human donor with multiple sclerosis.

The J gene is TRBJ1-5, the V gene TRBV6-2 or TRBV6-3, with 7 bases aligning to TRBD1. V lost 0 bases, J lost 6 bases, and 5 bases stayed unmatched. The CDR3 consists of 15 residues. Germline V gives CDR1 MNHEY, CDR2 SVGEGT. CDR3 loop: CASSYSSRGVQPQHF. The CDR3 bases are TGTGCCAGCAGTTACTCATCCAGGGGGGTTCAGCCCCAGCATTTT.

The V call is TRBV29-1, the J call TRBJ2-5; D unresolved. Germline V gene sequence: CDR1 SQVTM, CDR2 ANQGSEA. With 4 bases removed from V and 2 bases from J, the gap between germline ends came to 5 bases. This CDR3 region has 11 residues. CDR3 loop: CSVGQQETQYF. CDR3 in DNA: TGCAGCGTTGGACAACAAGAGACCCAGTACTTC. Full variable domain (remainder filled in from reference TRBV29-1 and TRBJ2-5): SAVISQKPSRDICQRGTSLTIQCQVDSQVTMMFWYRQQPGQSLTLIATANQGSEATYESGFVIDKFPISRPNLTFSTLTVSNMSPEDSSIYLCSVGQQETQYFGPGTRLLVL.

The chain is built from TRBV5-6 and TRBJ2-7; D is perhaps TRBD1 (7 bases). The CDR3 has 15 amino acids. Germline V lookup: CDR1 SGHDT, CDR2 YYEEEE. V was trimmed by 4 bases and J by 1 base, leaving 15 bases between them. This CDR3 is CASSPAGGSSYEQYF. The CDR3 DNA reads as TGTGCCAGCAGCCCGGCAGGGGGGTCGTCCTACGAGCAGTACTTC.

The chain has TRBV28 and TRBJ2-4; maybe TRBD2 (7 bases). This CDR3 is 13 amino acids long. V lost 5 bases and J 6 bases, leaving 11 bases between the germline ends. Looked up from germline, CDR1 is MDHEN and CDR2 is SYDVKM. In nucleotides, the CDR3 is TGTGCCAGCAGTGCGAGGGGGGGAAACATTCAGTACTTC. Encoded protein: CASSARGGNIQYF.

A single count supports this clonotype. The V and J genes are TRBV2 and TRBJ1-3; D uncertain. Germline assignment: CDR1 SNHLY and CDR2 FYNNEI. Trimming left V 7 bases short and J 0 bases short, with 13 bases between. The CDR3 loop spans 15 amino acids. DNA of the CDR3: TGTGCCAGCACCGTCGGGCAAGCCTCTGGAAACACCATATATTTT. Translation: CASTVGQASGNTIYF.

The rearrangement joins TRBV4-1 to TRBJ2-3; TRBD2 aligns across 13 bases. Germline-derived CDR1 and CDR2 are MGHRA and YSYEKL. The CDR3 extends over 18 amino acids. V shed 4 bases, J shed 3 bases, and the junction held 10 bases outside the gene matches. The CDR3 reads CASSRRTSGGALTDTQYF. CDR3 nucleotide sequence: TGCGCCAGCAGCCGTAGAACTAGCGGGGGGGCTTTAACAGATACGCAGTATTTT.

J is TRBJ1-5 and V is TRBV7-9; D unresolved. V lost 5 bases and J lost 5, with 7 bases in between. The germline V gene has CDR1 SEHNR and CDR2 FQNEAQ (reference sequence). The CDR3 covers 12 residues. The CDR3 coding sequence is TGTGCCAGCAGCACCCAAGATCAGCCCCAGCATTTT. Its protein is CASSTQDQPQHF. The full variable domain, rest sourced from reference TRBV7-9 and TRBJ1-5, is DTGVSQNPRHKITKRGQNVTFRCDPISEHNRLYWYRQTLGQGPEFLTYFQNEAQLEKSRLLSDRFSAERPKGSFSTLEIQRTEQGDSAMYLCASSTQDQPQHFGDGTRLSIL.

The chain has TRBV5-1 and TRBJ2-7; 14 bases agree with TRBD2. The CDR3 extends over 16 amino acids. Germline loops: CDR1 SGHRS, CDR2 YFSETQ. Losses at the gene ends were 4 bases for V and 6 bases for J; bases not matched to a gene: 9. The CDR3 DNA reads as TGCGCCAGCAGCCCGGGGACTAGCGGGGGACTCAGCGAGCAGTACTTC. Its translation: CASSPGTSGGLSEQYF.

The chain carries TRBV20-1 and TRBJ2-3, with 9 bases matching TRBD2. The CDR3 loop spans 16 amino acids. J was trimmed by 1 base and V by 1 base; bases with no gene match: 6. CDR1 DFQATT and CDR2 SNEGSKA come from the germline V gene (reference sequence). CDR3 coding DNA: TGCAGTGCTAGAGGTTGGGTAGCGGGGGGCACAGATACGCAGTATTTT. Translation gives CSARGWVAGGTDTQYF.

This chain connects TRBV13 to TRBJ2-1; 8 nucleotides agree with TRBD1. The CDR3 has 14 amino acids. CDR1 and CDR2 from the germline V gene are PRHDT and FYEKMQ (reference sequence). V shed 5 bases, J shed 8 bases, and the junction held 8 bases outside the gene matches. As DNA, the CDR3 is TGTGCCAGCAGCCAAGGACAGGGAAGGGATGAGCAGTTCTTC. Amino acid sequence: CASSQGQGRDEQFF.

The chain joins TRBV30 to TRBJ2-1; D remains ambiguous. Germline loops: CDR1 GTSNPN, CDR2 SVGIG (reference sequence). Trimming removed 5 bases at V and 6 bases at J, with 11 bases between. This CDR3 comprises 12 residues. DNA of the CDR3: TGTGCCTGGCAGGCCCCGTCCAATGAGCAGTTCTTC. This translates into CAWQAPSNEQFF. Using reference TRBV30 and TRBJ2-1 for the parts outside the CDR3, the full variable domain is SQTIHQWPATLVQPVGSPLSLECTVEGTSNPNLYWYRQAAGRGLQLLFYSVGIGQISSEVPQNLSASRPQDRQFILSSKKLLLSDSGFYLCAWQAPSNEQFFGPGTRLTVL.

The J gene is TRBJ1-3, the V gene TRBV3-1; D gene ambiguous. CDR1 is LGHDT, CDR2 YNNKEL, per germline (reference sequence). CDR3 size: 14 residues. Trimming pared 4 bases from V and 3 bases from J, leaving 10 bases between. The CDR3, as DNA: TGTGCCAGCAGCCCGACCTTCATTGGAAACACCATATATTTT. Translated, it gives CASSPTFIGNTIYF.

The V and J genes are TRBV30 and TRBJ2-7; the D is unclear. CDR3 size: 12 residues. The V gene's germline CDR1 is GTSNPN and CDR2 SVGIG (reference sequence). The V end was cut by 2 bases, the J end by 2 bases, with 7 bases between. DNA of the CDR3: TGTGCCTGGAGTATAGGGCCCTACGAGCAGTACTTC. Amino acids: CAWSIGPYEQYF.

CDR3 bases: TGTGCCAGCAGGGGACAGTCCTACGAAAAACTGTTTTTT. This gives the protein CASRGQSYEKLFF. This chain joins TRBV2 and TRBJ1-4, with 7 bases fitting TRBD1. The germline V gene has CDR1 SNHLY and CDR2 FYNNEI. Trimming removed 6 bases from V and 8 bases from J; junction bases left unmatched: 6. The CDR3 length is 13 residues.

The chain carries TRBV2 and TRBJ1-2; 8 bases match TRBD1. CDR3 length: 16 amino acids. V lost 0 bases to trimming and J lost 6 bases; unmatched junction nucleotides: 9. Germline CDR1 is SNHLY and CDR2 is FYNNEI. CDR3 amino acids: CASSEALIQGVNGYTF. DNA for the CDR3: TGTGCCAGCAGTGAAGCGCTCATACAGGGGGTAAATGGCTACACCTTC.

This clonotype was picked up one time. The chain is built from TRBV20-1 and TRBJ2-3; D unresolved. The germline V gene has CDR1 DFQATT and CDR2 SNEGSKA (reference sequence). Trimming cost V 1 base and J 1 base, with 0 bases left between them. The CDR3 totals 11 residues. The CDR3 sequence is CSARGTDTQYF. CDR3 DNA sequence: TGCAGTGCTAGAGGCACAGATACGCAGTATTTT.

The rearrangement joins TRBV7-9 to TRBJ2-5; a weak D match, TRBD1 (6 bases). V was shortened by 8 bases and J by 0 bases, with 7 bases between the two germline ends. Germline V gene lookup returns CDR1 SEHNR and CDR2 FQNEAQ (reference sequence). The CDR3 runs 12 residues. CDR3 amino acids: CASRDNQETQYF. Written as DNA, the CDR3 is TGTGCCAGCCGGGACAACCAAGAGACCCAGTACTTC. Full variable domain (missing parts from reference TRBV7-9 and TRBJ2-5): DTGVSQNPRHKITKRGQNVTFRCDPISEHNRLYWYRQTLGQGPEFLTYFQNEAQLEKSRLLSDRFSAERPKGSFSTLEIQRTEQGDSAMYLCASRDNQETQYFGPGTRLLVL.